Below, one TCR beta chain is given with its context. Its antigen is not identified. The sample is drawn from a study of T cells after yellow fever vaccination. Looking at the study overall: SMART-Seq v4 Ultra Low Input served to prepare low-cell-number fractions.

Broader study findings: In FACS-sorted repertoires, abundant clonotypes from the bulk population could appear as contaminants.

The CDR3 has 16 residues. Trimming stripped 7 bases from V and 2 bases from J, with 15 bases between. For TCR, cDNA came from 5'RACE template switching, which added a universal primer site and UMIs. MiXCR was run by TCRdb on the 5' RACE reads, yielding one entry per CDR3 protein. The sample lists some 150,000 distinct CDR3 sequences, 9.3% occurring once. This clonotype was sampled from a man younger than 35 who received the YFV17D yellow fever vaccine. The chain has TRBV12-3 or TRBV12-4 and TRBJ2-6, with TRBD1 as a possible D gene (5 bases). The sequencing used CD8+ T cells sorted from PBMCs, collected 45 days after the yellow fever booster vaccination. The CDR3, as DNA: TGTGCCAGCACACAGGTGTCGTCTCCTGGGGCCAACGTCCTGACTTTC. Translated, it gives CASTQVSSPGANVLTF.